Listed below are T cell receptor beta chains from one sample, sequenced in a study of T cell responses to AZD1222 COVID-19 vaccine. The protocol was immunoSEQ multiplex PCR, while the TCRdb copy is restricted to in-frame clones and leaves out a portion. The sample lists approximately 200,000 clones, 93% occurring once. The sequenced sample was peripheral blood, obtained 28 days after the second AZD1222 dose. Receptors were obtained from an adult who received the AZD1222 COVID-19 vaccine. The CDR3 runs from the conserved cysteine through the conserved F or W. A D gene is named only where the DNA matches it firmly. Where a row states a size, it is once, few, many or the class of an expanded clone; other rows omit it.

v_gene	d_gene	abundance	j_gene	CDR3aa	CDR3nt
TRBV6-1	TRBD2	NA	TRBJ2-3	CASSERTSGGFTDTQYF	TGTGCCAGCAGTGAGCGGACTAGCGGGGGGTTCACAGATACGCAGTATTTT
TRBV14	NA	NA	TRBJ2-5	CASSRQETQYF	TGTGCCAGCAGTCGTCAAGAGACCCAGTACTTC
TRBV3-1/TRBV3-2	NA	NA	TRBJ1-5	CASSHGNQPQHF	TGTGCCAGCAGCCACGGGAATCAGCCCCAGCATTTT
TRBV19	TRBD1	NA	TRBJ1-1	CASSKRQGADPEAFF	TGTGCCAGTAGTAAGAGACAGGGGGCCGACCCTGAAGCTTTCTTT
TRBV18	NA	NA	TRBJ2-5	CASSPLGADQETQYF	TGTGCCAGCTCACCTCTTGGGGCGGATCAAGAGACCCAGTACTTC
TRBV7-6	NA	NA	TRBJ2-1	CASSLKGASYNEQFF	TGTGCCAGCAGCTTAAAGGGAGCCTCCTACAATGAGCAGTTCTTC
TRBV13	NA	NA	TRBJ1-6	CASSLKQGRGRNSPLHF	TGTGCCAGCAGCTTAAAACAGGGACGGGGAAGAAATTCACCCCTCCACTTT
TRBV11-2	NA	NA	TRBJ1-3	CASSLEWAGGNTIYF	TGTGCCAGCAGCTTAGAGTGGGCCGGAGGAAACACCATATATTTT
TRBV7-7	TRBD1	NA	TRBJ2-5	CASSLTPGGWQETQYF	TGTGCCAGCAGCTTAACGCCAGGGGGCTGGCAAGAGACCCAGTACTTC
TRBV27	NA	NA	TRBJ2-6	CASRSFFGASRPGANVLTF	TGTGCCAGCAGATCCTTCTTCGGGGCCTCTAGGCCTGGGGCCAACGTCCTGACTTTC
TRBV3-1/TRBV3-2	NA	NA	TRBJ1-1	CASSRIPVATEAFF	TGTGCCAGCAGCCGCATCCCCGTTGCCACTGAAGCTTTCTTT
TRBV3-1/TRBV3-2	TRBD2	NA	TRBJ2-1	CASSQDWGGSYNEQFF	TGTGCCAGCAGCCAAGATTGGGGGGGGAGTTACAATGAGCAGTTCTTC
TRBV2	TRBD1	NA	TRBJ1-1	CASSEGDRGALEAFF	TGTGCCAGCAGTGAAGGGGACAGGGGGGCTCTTGAAGCTTTCTTT
TRBV4-1	TRBD2	NA	TRBJ2-3	CASSQDSLAGGPQDTQYF	TGCGCCAGCAGCCAAGATTCATTAGCGGGGGGGCCGCAAGATACGCAGTATTTT
TRBV9	NA	NA	TRBJ2-1	CASSVAAGSSYNEQFF	TGTGCCAGCAGCGTAGCTGCCGGCAGCTCCTACAATGAGCAGTTCTTC
TRBV6-5	TRBD1	NA	TRBJ1-2	CASSYKQGYGYTF	TGTGCCAGCAGTTACAAACAGGGGTATGGCTACACCTTC
TRBV6-5	TRBD1	NA	TRBJ1-6	CASSYSGQENSPLHF	TGTGCCAGCAGTTACTCGGGACAGGAGAATTCACCCCTCCACTTT
TRBV2	NA	once	TRBJ2-7	CASSYTGEQYF	TGTGCCAGCAGTTATACGGGGGAGCAGTACTTC
TRBV18	NA	NA	TRBJ2-2	CASSPSASDTGELFF	TGTGCCAGCTCACCGTCGGCCTCCGACACCGGGGAGCTGTTTTTT
TRBV11-2	TRBD1	NA	TRBJ1-2	CASSLGARTGHYGYTF	TGTGCCAGCAGCTTAGGAGCGCGGACAGGGCACTATGGCTACACCTTC
TRBV5-6	NA	NA	TRBJ2-7	CASSLWGVDAYEQYF	TGTGCCAGCAGCTTGTGGGGAGTTGACGCCTACGAGCAGTACTTC
TRBV2	NA	NA	TRBJ1-5	CASRDRTPNDQPQHF	TGTGCCAGCAGGGACCGGACGCCCAATGATCAGCCCCAGCATTTT
TRBV6-5	NA	once	TRBJ1-4	CASSSGGVGEKLFF	TGTGCCAGCAGTTCCGGAGGGGTGGGGGAAAAACTGTTTTTT
TRBV6-5	TRBD1	NA	TRBJ1-2	CASSGGDRIYGYTF	TGTGCCAGCAGCGGAGGGGACAGGATCTATGGCTACACCTTC
TRBV5-5	TRBD1	few	TRBJ2-7	CASSINPGQGSYEQYF	TGTGCCAGCAGTATTAACCCGGGACAGGGTTCCTACGAGCAGTACTTC
TRBV7-9	NA	NA	TRBJ2-3	CASSFPTDTQYF	TGTGCCAGCAGCTTCCCCACAGATACGCAGTATTTT
TRBV5-6	NA	NA	TRBJ2-2	CASSKPYNPGELFF	TGTGCCAGCAGCAAACCCTACAACCCCGGGGAGCTGTTTTTT
TRBV5-5	NA	NA	TRBJ2-2	CASSLEPTRNTGELFF	TGTGCCAGCAGCTTGGAACCGACCCGGAACACCGGGGAGCTGTTTTTT
TRBV18	NA	few	TRBJ2-3	CASSPRTKDTQYF	TGTGCCAGCTCACCTCGGACAAAAGATACGCAGTATTTT
TRBV10-3	NA	NA	TRBJ1-1	CAIGEEVPAFF	TGTGCCATCGGGGAGGAGGTGCCGGCTTTCTTT
TRBV19	NA	NA	TRBJ1-4	CASSTHGPPSNEKLFF	TGTGCCAGTAGTACCCACGGTCCACCCTCTAATGAAAAACTGTTTTTT
TRBV6-5	NA	NA	TRBJ1-1	CASSYSVNTEAFF	TGTGCCAGCAGTTACTCCGTAAACACTGAAGCTTTCTTT
TRBV7-9	TRBD1	NA	TRBJ1-6	CASSLDVGQGNSPLHF	TGTGCCAGCAGCTTAGATGTCGGACAGGGTAATTCACCCCTCCACTTT
TRBV10-3	TRBD2	NA	TRBJ2-1	CAISEPSGGYNEQFF	TGTGCCATCAGTGAGCCCAGCGGGGGGTACAATGAGCAGTTCTTC
TRBV2	TRBD2	NA	TRBJ2-1	CASSRTSGSQFF	TGTGCCAGCAGTCGGACTAGCGGCTCGCAGTTCTTC
TRBV6-4	TRBD1	NA	TRBJ2-2	CASNPGQGAGELFF	TGTGCCAGCAATCCGGGACAGGGAGCCGGGGAGCTGTTTTTT
TRBV30	NA	NA	TRBJ1-5	CAWSVANGPQHF	TGTGCCTGGAGTGTAGCCAATGGTCCCCAGCATTTT
TRBV2	NA	NA	TRBJ1-3	CASSVGRGFSGNTIYF	TGTGCCAGCAGTGTTGGGAGGGGGTTCTCTGGAAACACCATATATTTT
TRBV5-1	TRBD2	NA	TRBJ2-1	CASSLVLLSGTYNEQFF	TGCGCCAGCAGCTTGGTACTTCTAAGCGGGACGTACAATGAGCAGTTCTTC
TRBV18	NA	NA	TRBJ1-6	CASSPQQGYNSPLHF	TGTGCCAGCTCACCCCAACAGGGTTATAATTCACCCCTCCACTTT
TRBV5-4	NA	NA	TRBJ1-4	CASSATGRVGEKLFF	TGTGCCAGCAGCGCCACAGGGCGGGTCGGTGAAAAACTGTTTTTT
TRBV20-1	NA	NA	TRBJ1-2	CSARIYGYTF	TGCAGTGCTAGAATATATGGCTACACCTTC
TRBV7-3	NA	NA	TRBJ2-6	CASSSRTAGANVLTF	TGTGCCAGCAGCTCCAGGACAGCTGGGGCCAACGTCCTGACTTTC
TRBV5-6	NA	NA	TRBJ1-2	CASSFLGSGYTF	TGTGCCAGCAGCTTCCTGGGGTCCGGCTACACCTTC
TRBV27	NA	NA	TRBJ2-7	CASMWSGGYEQYF	TGTGCCAGCATGTGGAGTGGGGGTTACGAGCAGTACTTC
TRBV15	TRBD1	few	TRBJ1-2	CATRRSGGVDYGYTF	TGTGCCACCAGAAGATCAGGGGGCGTAGACTATGGCTACACCTTC
TRBV9	TRBD1	few	TRBJ2-1	CASSSPQRDRTSNEQFF	TGTGCCAGCAGCTCCCCCCAACGGGACAGGACTTCCAATGAGCAGTTCTTC
TRBV2	NA	NA	TRBJ1-3	CASGPSGNTIYF	TGTGCCAGCGGCCCCTCTGGAAACACCATATATTTT
TRBV4-3	NA	NA	TRBJ1-4	CASSQAGFGEKLFF	TGCGCCAGCAGCCAAGCAGGGTTCGGTGAAAAACTGTTTTTT
TRBV10-1	TRBD1	once	TRBJ2-7	CASSERGLGEQYF	TGCGCCAGCAGTGAAAGGGGGCTGGGGGAGCAGTACTTC
TRBV5-6	TRBD1	NA	TRBJ2-2	CASRGRGRTGELFF	TGTGCCAGCAGAGGCAGGGGGCGAACCGGGGAGCTGTTTTTT
TRBV27	NA	NA	TRBJ2-2	CASTFRDRSGELFF	TGTGCCAGCACCTTTCGGGACCGGTCCGGGGAGCTGTTTTTT
TRBV25-1	NA	NA	TRBJ1-5	CASSAAGGAQPQHF	TGTGCCAGCAGCGCAGCGGGGGGCGCGCAGCCCCAGCATTTT
TRBV5-1	NA	NA	TRBJ2-3	CASRPTRAADTQYF	TGCGCCAGCAGACCGACTAGAGCCGCAGATACGCAGTATTTT
TRBV6-5	NA	NA	TRBJ1-3	CASSTTRNSGNTIYF	TGTGCCAGCAGCACAACAAGAAACTCTGGAAACACCATATATTTT
TRBV15	TRBD1	NA	TRBJ2-7	CATSRSTGIYEQYF	TGTGCCACCAGCAGGTCGACAGGGATCTACGAGCAGTACTTC
TRBV5-4	NA	NA	TRBJ1-1	CASSLATEAFF	TGTGCCAGCAGCTTGGCCACTGAAGCTTTCTTT
TRBV2	NA	NA	TRBJ1-6	CASKKGEWHNSPLHF	TGTGCCAGCAAGAAAGGGGAGTGGCATAATTCACCCCTCCACTTT